A selection of T cell receptor beta chains follows, all from one sample in a study of healthy donors' naive CD4 and CD8 T cells. TCRdb independently ran MiXCR on the reads; one entry per CDR3 protein. This table holds around 200,000 distinct CDR3 sequences, under 85% found once. The material sequenced was naive CD4+ and CD8+ T cells sorted from blood, pooled from several donors. These receptors were obtained from a pool of human donors in good health; the sample pools cells from several healthy donors. Each CDR3 is given with its conserved first and last residue. Some rows have no size entry. The others give once, few or many, or a class for an expanded clone.

CDR3,J,size,V
CASSLFPGANYGYTF,TRBJ1-2,NA,TRBV7-2
CSVAVRGDYGYTF,TRBJ1-2,NA,TRBV29-1
CASSYSTSARHYEQYF,TRBJ2-7,NA,TRBV6-5
CASSPTGRNQPQHF,TRBJ1-5,few,TRBV19
CASRGGTPYNTGELFF,TRBJ2-2,NA,TRBV19
CSGLWRGTDTQYF,TRBJ2-3,NA,TRBV29-1
CASMWTSGNPKYNEQFF,TRBJ2-1,NA,TRBV27
CASSSGAGNTEAFF,TRBJ1-1,NA,TRBV13
CAWSYSALNQPQHF,TRBJ1-5,NA,TRBV30
CASSLLGLTSGEQYF,TRBJ2-7,NA,TRBV27
CSVDVGGVGYEQYF,TRBJ2-7,NA,TRBV29-1
CASSSMDNEQFF,TRBJ2-1,NA,TRBV13
CSVVGDRANTEAFF,TRBJ1-1,NA,TRBV29-1
CASSLEDRVEDTQYF,TRBJ2-3,NA,TRBV5-6
CSVEPGPFYNEQFF,TRBJ2-1,few,TRBV29-1
CSHRDSSATDTQYF,TRBJ2-3,NA,TRBV29-1
CAWDRDRDYEQYF,TRBJ2-7,NA,TRBV30
CASGRRESTYEQYF,TRBJ2-7,NA,TRBV6-5
CASSLDGPRDNYGYTF,TRBJ1-2,once,TRBV5-1
CATSREPGRPGVLYF,TRBJ2-3,NA,TRBV15
CASSTGQNTEAFF,TRBJ1-1,few,TRBV19
CASSEPSLTQYF,TRBJ2-7,NA,TRBV6-1
CSVVAGDGKNIQYF,TRBJ2-4,NA,TRBV29-1
CASSPRKEVGDEQFF,TRBJ2-1,NA,TRBV27
CASSLQGSRSYEQYF,TRBJ2-7,NA,TRBV19
CASTLRPSENSPLHF,TRBJ1-6,NA,TRBV27
CASSYNRGYADTQYF,TRBJ2-3,NA,TRBV6-5
CASSLDRANYGYTF,TRBJ1-2,NA,TRBV5-1
CASSRAGSTPDTQYF,TRBJ2-3,NA,TRBV6-1
CASSQGKGQYF,TRBJ2-7,NA,TRBV6-2/TRBV6-3
CSVENSVGYTF,TRBJ1-2,once,TRBV29-1
CASSLVADQPQHF,TRBJ1-5,once,TRBV19
CSVAQGLNTEAFF,TRBJ1-1,NA,TRBV29-1
CSVANRGLKLNYEQYF,TRBJ2-7,once,TRBV29-1
CASSKVSGTTDTQYF,TRBJ2-3,once,TRBV19
CASSLERQRMNTEAFF,TRBJ1-1,NA,TRBV5-1
CSVPGQGAGEQFF,TRBJ2-1,NA,TRBV29-1
CSERTSGHNEQFF,TRBJ2-1,NA,TRBV29-1
CASVAPGQGAGEQYF,TRBJ2-7,few,TRBV6-5
CSVVAGGGDTQYF,TRBJ2-3,NA,TRBV29-1